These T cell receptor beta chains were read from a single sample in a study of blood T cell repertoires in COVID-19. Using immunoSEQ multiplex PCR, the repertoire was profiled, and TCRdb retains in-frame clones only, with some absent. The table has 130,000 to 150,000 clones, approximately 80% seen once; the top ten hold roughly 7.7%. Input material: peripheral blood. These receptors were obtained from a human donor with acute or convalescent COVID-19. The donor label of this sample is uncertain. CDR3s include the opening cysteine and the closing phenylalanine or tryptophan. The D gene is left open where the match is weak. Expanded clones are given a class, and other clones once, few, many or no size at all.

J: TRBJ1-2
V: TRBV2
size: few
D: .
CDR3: CASNPTTGAYGYTF
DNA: TGTGCCAGCAATCCCACCACAGGCGCCTATGGCTACACCTTC

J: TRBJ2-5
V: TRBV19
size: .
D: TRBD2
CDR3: CASSLKRGGPETQYF
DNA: TGTGCCAGTAGTCTTAAGCGGGGGGGCCCAGAGACCCAGTACTTC

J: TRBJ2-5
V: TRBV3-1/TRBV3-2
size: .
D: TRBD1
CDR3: CASSPPGRGLETQYF
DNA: TGTGCCAGCAGCCCCCCAGGCAGGGGGTTGGAGACCCAGTACTTC

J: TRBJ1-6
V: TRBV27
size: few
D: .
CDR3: CASSSTTDYNSPLHF
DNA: TGTGCCAGCAGTTCAACGACAGACTATAATTCACCCCTCCACTTT

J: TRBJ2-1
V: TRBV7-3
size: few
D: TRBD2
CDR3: CASSLNSGSNNEQFF
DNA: TGTGCCAGCAGCTTAAATAGCGGGAGTAACAATGAGCAGTTCTTC

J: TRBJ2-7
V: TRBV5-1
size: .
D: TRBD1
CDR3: CASSFPGGVYEQYF
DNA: TGCGCCAGCAGCTTCCCAGGGGGTGTATACGAGCAGTACTTC

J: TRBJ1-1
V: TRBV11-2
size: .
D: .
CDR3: CASSLELGQSLLGAFF
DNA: TGTGCCAGCAGCTTAGAACTAGGCCAGTCTCTTCTTGGAGCTTTCTTT

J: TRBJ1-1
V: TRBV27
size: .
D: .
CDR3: CASGLGPNTEAFF
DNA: TGTGCCAGCGGGTTGGGGCCGAACACTGAAGCTTTCTTT

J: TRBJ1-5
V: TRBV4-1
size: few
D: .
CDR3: CASSLIQAYDQPQHF
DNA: TGCGCCAGCAGCCTCATACAGGCGTATGATCAGCCCCAGCATTTT

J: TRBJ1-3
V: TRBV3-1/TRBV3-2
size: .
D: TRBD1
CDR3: CATTTGAGSGNTIYF
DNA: TGTGCCACCACGACAGGGGCTGGTTCTGGAAACACCATATATTTT

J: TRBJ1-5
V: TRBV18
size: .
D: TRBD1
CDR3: CASSPGTGQFQPQHF
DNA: TGTGCCAGCTCACCCGGGACAGGGCAATTTCAGCCCCAGCATTTT

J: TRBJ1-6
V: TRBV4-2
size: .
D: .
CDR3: CASSPVLGGVRGRSTSPLHF
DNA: TGTGCCAGCAGCCCAGTACTCGGGGGGGTAAGGGGCCGATCGACTTCACCCCTCCACTTT

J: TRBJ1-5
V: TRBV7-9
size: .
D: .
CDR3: CASSYTPLGAPNQPQHF
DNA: TGTGCCAGCAGTTATACCCCTTTGGGGGCCCCCAATCAGCCCCAGCATTTT

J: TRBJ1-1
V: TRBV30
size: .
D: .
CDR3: CAWSVPPGMSMNTEAFF
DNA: TGTGCCTGGAGTGTACCCCCAGGGATGAGCATGAACACTGAAGCTTTCTTT

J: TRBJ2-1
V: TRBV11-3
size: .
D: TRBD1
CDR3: CASSSRQGLNEQFF
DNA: TGTGCCAGCAGCTCCAGACAGGGTCTGAATGAGCAGTTCTTC

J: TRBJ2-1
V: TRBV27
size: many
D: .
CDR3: CASSLWSSYNEQFF
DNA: TGTGCCAGCAGTTTGTGGAGCTCCTACAATGAGCAGTTCTTC

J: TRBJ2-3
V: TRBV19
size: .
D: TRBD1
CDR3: CASSKPGQGRGTQYF
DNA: TGTGCCAGTAGTAAGCCGGGACAGGGTAGGGGCACGCAGTATTTT

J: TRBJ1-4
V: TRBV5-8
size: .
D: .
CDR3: CASSLGRNEKLFF
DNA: TGTGCCAGCAGCTTGGGCAGAAATGAAAAACTGTTTTTT

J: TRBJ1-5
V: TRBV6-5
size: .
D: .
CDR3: CASNGGSNQPQHF
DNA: TGTGCCAGCAATGGGGGGAGCAATCAGCCCCAGCATTTT

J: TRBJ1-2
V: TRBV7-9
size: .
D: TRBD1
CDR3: CASSLKGTGGGGVGGYTF
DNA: TGTGCCAGCAGCTTAAAGGGGACAGGGGGTGGCGGAGTTGGTGGCTACACCTTC

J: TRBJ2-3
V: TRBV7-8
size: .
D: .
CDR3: CASSLAYRDDTQYF
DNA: TGTGCCAGCAGCTTAGCCTACAGGGATGATACGCAGTATTTT

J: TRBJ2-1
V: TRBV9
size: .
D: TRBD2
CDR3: CASSVGLAGIDEQFF
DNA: TGTGCCAGCAGCGTGGGACTAGCGGGGATCGATGAGCAGTTCTTC

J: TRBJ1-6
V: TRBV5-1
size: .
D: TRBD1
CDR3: CASRLGTENSPLHF
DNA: TGCGCCAGCAGGTTAGGGACAGAAAATTCACCCCTCCACTTT

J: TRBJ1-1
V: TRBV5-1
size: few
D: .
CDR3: CASSLFGGANTEAFF
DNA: TGCGCCAGCAGCTTGTTTGGAGGGGCGAACACTGAAGCTTTCTTT

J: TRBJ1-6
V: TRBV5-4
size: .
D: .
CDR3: CASSTPGVPNSPLHF
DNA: TGTGCCAGCAGCACCCCCGGAGTGCCCAATTCACCCCTCCACTTT

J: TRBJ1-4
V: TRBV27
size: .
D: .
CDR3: CASSLNGGDEKLFF
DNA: TGTGCCAGCAGTTTAAATGGGGGGGATGAAAAACTGTTTTTT

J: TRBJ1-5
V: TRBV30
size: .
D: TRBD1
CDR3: CAWSPQGAGQPQHF
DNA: TGTGCCTGGAGCCCTCAGGGGGCCGGGCAGCCCCAGCATTTT

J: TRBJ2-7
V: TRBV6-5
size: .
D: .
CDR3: CASSFLDSRGYEQYF
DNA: TGTGCCAGCAGCTTCCTGGACAGTAGGGGTTACGAGCAGTACTTC

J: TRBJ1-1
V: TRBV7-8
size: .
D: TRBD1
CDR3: CASSFTDRSEAFF
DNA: TGTGCCAGCAGTTTTACGGACAGGTCTGAAGCTTTCTTT

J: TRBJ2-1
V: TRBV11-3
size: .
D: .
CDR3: CASSLDNSNEQFF
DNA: TGTGCCAGCAGCCTAGACAACTCCAATGAGCAGTTCTTC

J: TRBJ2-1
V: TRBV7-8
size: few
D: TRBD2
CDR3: CASSLADTGGFYNEQFF
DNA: TGTGCCAGCAGCTTAGCGGATACGGGGGGGTTCTACAATGAGCAGTTCTTC

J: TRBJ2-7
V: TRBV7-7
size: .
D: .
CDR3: CASSFSRPHSYEQYF
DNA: TGTGCTAGCAGCTTTTCTAGGCCTCACTCCTACGAGCAGTACTTC

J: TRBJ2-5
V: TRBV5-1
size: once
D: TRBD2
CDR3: CASSEAGTRKETQYF
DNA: TGCGCCAGCAGCGAAGCCGGGACTAGAAAAGAGACCCAGTACTTC

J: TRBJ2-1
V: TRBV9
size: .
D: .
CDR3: CASTPTGTYNEQFF
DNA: TGTGCCAGCACTCCGACGGGGACCTACAATGAGCAGTTCTTC

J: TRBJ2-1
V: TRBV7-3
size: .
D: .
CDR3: CASRSPSSNEQFF
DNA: TGTGCCAGCAGATCTCCTAGCAGCAATGAGCAGTTCTTC

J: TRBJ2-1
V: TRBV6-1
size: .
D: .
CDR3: CASSDRGYNEQFF
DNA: TGTGCCAGCAGTGACAGGGGCTACAATGAGCAGTTCTTC

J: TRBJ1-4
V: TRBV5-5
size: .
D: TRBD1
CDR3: CASSFTGGVMEKLFF
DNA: TGTGCCAGCAGCTTTACAGGGGGCGTTATGGAAAAACTGTTTTTT

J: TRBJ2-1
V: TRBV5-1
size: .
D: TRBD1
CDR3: CASSSAGTGYNEQFF
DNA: TGCGCCAGCAGCTCCGCCGGGACAGGGTACAATGAGCAGTTCTTC

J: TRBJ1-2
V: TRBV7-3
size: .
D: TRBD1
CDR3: CASSLGGTGHGYTF
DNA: TGTGCCAGCAGCTTAGGAGGGACAGGGCACGGCTATACCTTC

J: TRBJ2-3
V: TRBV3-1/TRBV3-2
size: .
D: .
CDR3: CASSPARQGREKADTQYF
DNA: TGTGCCAGCAGCCCAGCTCGACAGGGGAGGGAGAAAGCAGATACGCAGTATTTT

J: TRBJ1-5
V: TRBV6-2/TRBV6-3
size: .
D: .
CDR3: CASSYSGGPQPQHF
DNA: TGTGCCAGCAGTTACTCGGGGGGACCTCAGCCCCAGCATTTT

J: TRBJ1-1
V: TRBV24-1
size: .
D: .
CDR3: CATSLRQEMNTEAFF
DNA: TGTGCCACCAGTTTACGACAGGAAATGAACACTGAAGCTTTCTTT

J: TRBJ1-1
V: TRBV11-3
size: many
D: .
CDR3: CASSLEDREEAFF
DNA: TGTGCCAGCAGCTTAGAAGATAGGGAGGAAGCTTTCTTT

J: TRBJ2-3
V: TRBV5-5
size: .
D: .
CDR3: CASSHYVASGTDTQYF
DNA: TGTGCCAGCAGCCATTATGTGGCTAGTGGCACAGATACGCAGTATTTT

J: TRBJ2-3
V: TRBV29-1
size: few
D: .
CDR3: CSVVTDSTDTQYF
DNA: TGCAGCGTTGTCACCGACTCGACAGATACGCAGTATTTT

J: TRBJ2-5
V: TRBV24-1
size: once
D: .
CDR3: CATSDPQTALETQYF
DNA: TGTGCCACCAGTGATCCCCAGACAGCCTTAGAGACCCAGTACTTC

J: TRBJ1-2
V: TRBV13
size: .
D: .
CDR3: CASSLGPAGAGYTF
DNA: TGTGCCAGCAGCTTGGGCCCCGCGGGGGCTGGCTACACCTTC

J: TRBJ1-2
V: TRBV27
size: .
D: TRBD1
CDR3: CASSLGTGVGGYTF
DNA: TGTGCCAGCAGTTTGGGGACAGGGGTAGGTGGCTACACCTTC

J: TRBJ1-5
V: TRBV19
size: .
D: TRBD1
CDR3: CASSMTGAASNQPQHF
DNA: TGTGCCAGTAGTATGACAGGGGCCGCGAGCAATCAGCCCCAGCATTTT

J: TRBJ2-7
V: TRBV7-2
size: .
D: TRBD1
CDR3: CASSSRQGGYEQYF
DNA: TGTGCCAGCAGCTCGAGACAGGGGGGCTACGAGCAGTACTTC

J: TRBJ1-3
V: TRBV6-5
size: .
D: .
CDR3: CASSYGIRGTGNTIYF
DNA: TGTGCCAGCAGTTACGGAATAAGGGGGACTGGAAACACCATATATTTT

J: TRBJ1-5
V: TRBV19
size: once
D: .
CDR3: CASSAPGSQPQHF
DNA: TGTGCCAGTAGTGCGCCTGGTAGTCAGCCCCAGCATTTT

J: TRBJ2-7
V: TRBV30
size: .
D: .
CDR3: CAWSRRDRSYEQYF
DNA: TGTGCCTGGAGTAGGCGAGACAGAAGCTACGAGCAGTACTTC

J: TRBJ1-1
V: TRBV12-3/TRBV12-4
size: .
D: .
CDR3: CATTKGLNEAFF
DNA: TGTGCCACCACCAAGGGGCTAAACGAAGCTTTCTTT

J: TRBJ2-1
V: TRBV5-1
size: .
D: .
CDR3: CASSRDTSYNEQFF
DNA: TGCGCCAGCAGCCGGGACACATCCTACAATGAGCAGTTCTTC